This T cell receptor (beta chain) is from a study of cytotoxic CD8 clonotypes in ibrutinib-treated CLL. As for the study in general: Mean per-sample yields comprised around 250,000 productive templates and tens of thousands of productive rearrangements. Study results and limitations: Public clonotypes, an uncommon group, contracted or remained stable on treatment. Baseline clonality, above age-matched healthy donor levels, tracked circulating CD8+ T-cell counts.

Depth targeted 1 in 200,000 to 1 in 1 million T cells, averaging approximately 9.9x coverage per clonotype. Some clones are missing from TCRdb's copy, which holds only in-frame ones; the method was immunoSEQ multiplex PCR. The sample carries about 140,000 clones, around 84% recorded once. Comments on this clone: Its antigen is as yet unknown.

Sequenced here: PBMCs, sampled after 36 months of ibrutinib treatment. This TCR was recovered from a human donor with chronic lymphocytic leukemia.

The CDR3 DNA reads TGTGCCAGCAGAAGACAGGTCAACTACGAGCAGTACTTC. It translates to CASRRQVNYEQYF. This chain joins TRBV6-6 and TRBJ2-7, with D possibly matching TRBD1 (6 bases). This CDR3 spans 13 amino acids. V lost 6 bases and J 3 bases, leaving 12 bases between the germline ends. Looked up from germline, CDR1 is MNHNY and CDR2 is SVGAGI (reference sequence).